Below are 29 T cell receptor beta chains sequenced from a single sample in a study of T-cell reconstitution after alpha-beta-depleted transplantation in children. The authors prepared the TCRbeta library with unique molecular identifiers. MiXCR, applied by TCRdb to the PCR reads, yields one record per CDR3 protein. The sample shows roughly 400,000 distinct CDR3 sequences, around two fifths of them seen only once. This specimen was PBMCs, taken before TCRalphabeta/CD19-depleted stem cell transplant. The receptors shown here come from a girl aged 2 to 10 with aplastic anemia, due to receive a stem cell transplant.

This clonotype was recorded many times. V usage is TRBV7-9 and J usage is TRBJ2-3; a weak D match, TRBD2 (6 bases). CDR1 and CDR2 (germline): SEHNR, FQNEAQ (reference sequence). Trimming removed 3 bases at V and 5 bases at J, with 18 bases between. The CDR3 runs to 16 residues. The CDR3 DNA follows: TGTGCCAGCAGCTTCTCTACAGCGCTCGGGAGAGATACGCAGTATTTT. Translation: CASSFSTALGRDTQYF.

This clonotype appeared a few times. V and J are TRBV29-1 and TRBJ2-3; D assignment may be TRBD1 or TRBD2 (5 bases each). The CDR3 extends over 13 amino acids. The V gene's germline CDR1 is SQVTM and CDR2 ANQGSEA. V was trimmed by 4 bases and J by 4 bases, leaving 12 bases between them. The CDR3 region has the DNA TGCAGCGTTGGGGGAGAAGGGGCAGATACGCAGTATTTT. Amino acids: CSVGGEGADTQYF.

V usage is TRBV20-1 and J usage is TRBJ2-3; 7 bases line up with TRBD2. The CDR3 covers 16 residues. The germline CDR1 and CDR2 sequences are DFQATT and SNEGSKA (reference sequence). The J segment lost 2 bases and the V segment lost 2 bases, leaving 10 bases of the junction unmatched. The CDR3 loop reads CSARSLQSGNTDTQYF. As DNA, the CDR3 is TGCAGTGCTAGATCCCTTCAGAGCGGGAACACAGATACGCAGTATTTT.

In its sample, this clonotype was seen once. The rearrangement uses TRBV20-1 and TRBJ2-7; 9 bases align to TRBD1. This CDR3 has 15 residues. CDR1 DFQATT and CDR2 SNEGSKA come from the germline V gene (reference sequence). The trim removed 4 bases at V and 1 base at J, leaving 8 bases unmatched. The DNA for the CDR3 is TGCAGTGCTACTACTCCGGGACAGGGTTCCTACGAGCAGTACTTC. Protein product: CSATTPGQGSYEQYF.

As to this clonotype: A read error may account for a junction end that differs from germline. The J gene is TRBJ2-1, the V gene TRBV7-7, with TRBD2 as a possible D gene (6 bases). The CDR3 has 16 amino acids. In germline, CDR1 is SSHAT, CDR2 FNYEAQ (reference sequence). The CDR3 is CASSLGATSSYNEQFF. The DNA of the CDR3 is TGTGCTAGCAGCTTAGGGGCGACTAGCTCCTACAATGAGCAGTTCTTC. The variable domain in full, completed from reference TRBV7-7 and TRBJ2-1, reads GAGVSQSPRYKVTKRGQDVTLRCDPISSHATLYWYQQALGQGPEFLTYFNYEAQPDKSGLPSDRFSAERPEGSISTLTIQRTEQRDSAMYRCASSLGATSSYNEQFFGPGTRLTVL.

This clonotype was detected only a few times. The chain recombines TRBV20-1 with TRBJ2-7; unclear D gene. The V end was cut by 8 bases, the J end by 7 bases, with 15 bases between. Germline CDR1 and CDR2: DFQATT and SNEGSKA (reference sequence). The CDR3 has 11 residues. CDR3 sequence reads: CSYFRMGEQYF. The CDR3 region has the DNA TGCAGTTACTTCAGGATGGGGGAGCAGTACTTC.

The rearrangement uses TRBV24-1 and TRBJ2-1; D is uncertain. The germline V gene encodes CDR1 KGHDR and CDR2 SFDVKD. CDR3 length: 12 residues. The V end was cut by 6 bases, the J end by 5 bases, with 7 bases between. The CDR3 sequence is CATSLLDNEQFF. CDR3 nucleotide sequence: TGTGCCACCAGTTTGTTAGACAATGAGCAGTTCTTC.

This clonotype was observed a handful of times. The rearrangement uses TRBV28 and TRBJ2-5; D perhaps matches TRBD1 (6 bases). The CDR3 has 15 residues. Trimming shortened V by 2 bases and J by 5 bases, and 15 bases separated the two germline ends. The V gene's germline CDR1 is MDHEN and CDR2 SYDVKM. The DNA of the CDR3 is TGTGCCAGCAGTTTAGGGGGCAGGGGAAGGGAGACCCAGTACTTC. It is translated as CASSLGGRGRETQYF.

This clonotype was counted many times. CDR3 region: CASSVAGTSHNEQFF. The CDR3 DNA follows: TGTGCCAGCAGCGTAGCCGGGACATCCCACAATGAGCAGTTCTTC. This chain connects TRBV9 to TRBJ2-1, with D possibly being TRBD1 (6 bases). Trimming took off 0 bases at V and 5 bases at J, with 12 bases between the two ends. Germline V gene lookup returns CDR1 SGDLS and CDR2 YYNGEE. The CDR3 runs to 15 residues. Full variable domain (missing parts from reference TRBV9 and TRBJ2-1): DSGVTQTPKHLITATGQRVTLRCSPRSGDLSVYWYQQSLDQGLQFLIQYYNGEERAKGNILERFSAQQFPDLHSELNLSSLELGDSALYFCASSVAGTSHNEQFFGPGTRLTVL.

The chain combines TRBV5-1 with TRBJ2-7; D gene ambiguous. CDR3 size: 13 residues. Trimming removed 0 bases from V and 3 bases from J, with 7 bases in between. Germline-derived CDR1 and CDR2 are SGHRS and YFSETQ. CDR3 loop: CASSLGTYYEQYF. Here the CDR3 DNA reads TGCGCCAGCAGCTTGGGTACCTACTACGAGCAGTACTTC.

This chain connects TRBV20-1 to TRBJ2-1; D ambiguous. There are 13 residues in the CDR3. Germline loops: CDR1 DFQATT, CDR2 SNEGSKA (reference sequence). The V end was cut by 6 bases, the J end by 3 bases, with 12 bases between. CDR3 sequence reads: CSASEVGYNEQFF. As DNA, the CDR3 is TGCAGTGCGTCAGAGGTGGGCTACAATGAGCAGTTCTTC.

This clonotype has a handful of counts. The chain couples TRBV11-3 to TRBJ2-3; D perhaps matches TRBD2 (6 bases). The CDR3 contains 16 residues. The ends were cut back, 5 bases at V and 3 bases at J, with 18 bases in the middle. CDR1 and CDR2 (germline): SGHNT, YENEEA. The chain's CDR3 is CASSPGSGGITDTQYF. DNA of the CDR3: TGTGCCAGCAGCCCTGGGAGTGGCGGGATAACAGATACGCAGTATTTT.

The CDR3 here is CSAGGQGFSQPQHF. CDR3 DNA: TGCAGTGCGGGGGGACAGGGGTTCAGTCAGCCCCAGCATTTT. The chain combines TRBV20-1 with TRBJ1-5; 10 nucleotides agree with TRBD1. There are 14 residues in the CDR3. The germline gives CDR1 DFQATT, CDR2 SNEGSKA (reference sequence). The ends lost 6 bases at V and 6 bases at J; junction bases unmatched: 8.

The rearrangement links TRBV30 to TRBJ2-2; TRBD2 might be the D (6 bases). Trimming removed 2 bases at V and 6 bases at J, with 13 bases between. The CDR3 is 14 amino acids. Looked up from germline, CDR1 is GTSNPN and CDR2 is SVGIG (reference sequence). The CDR3, as DNA: TGTGCCTGGAGTCCAGGGAAGCGGGCCGGGGAGCTGTTTTTT. Translating gives CAWSPGKRAGELFF.

The chain carries TRBV7-2 and TRBJ1-1; D is ambiguous. The CDR3 is 12 residues long. Looked up from germline, CDR1 is SGHTA and CDR2 is FQGNSA. Trimming removed 7 bases at V and 1 base at J, with 7 bases between. CDR3 residues: CASTLGNTEAFF. DNA of the CDR3: TGTGCCAGCACCTTGGGGAACACTGAAGCTTTCTTT.

V gene TRBV5-6 combines with J gene TRBJ2-7, with a tentative D call TRBD2 (5 bases). The ends were cut back, 4 bases at V and 2 bases at J, with 10 bases in the middle. The CDR3 has 13 residues. Per germline, CDR1 SGHDT and CDR2 YYEEEE. CDR3 loop: CASSPDGTYEQYF. CDR3 bases: TGTGCCAGCAGCCCCGACGGGACCTACGAGCAGTACTTC. Full variable domain (remainder filled in from reference TRBV5-6 and TRBJ2-7): DAGVTQSPTHLIKTRGQQVTLRCSPKSGHDTVSWYQQALGQGPQFIFQYYEEEERQRGNFPDRFSGHQFPNYSSELNVNALLLGDSALYLCASSPDGTYEQYFGPGTRLTVT.

This clonotype was counted only a few times. CDR3: CASSQRVIVVQGDSYEQYF. The CDR3 nucleotides are TGCGCCAGCAGCCAAAGGGTGATTGTAGTACAGGGAGACTCCTACGAGCAGTACTTC. This sequence joins TRBV4-3 and TRBJ2-7; TRBD1 is a possible D gene (6 bases). This CDR3 region has 19 residues. Trimming shortened V by 2 bases and J by 0 bases, and 23 bases separated the two germline ends. Germline V lookup: CDR1 LGHNA, CDR2 YSLEER.

This rearrangement joins TRBV7-6 to TRBJ2-1; D might be TRBD2 (5 bases). The CDR3 runs 13 residues. V was clipped by 8 bases and J by 0 bases, with 8 bases between them. Germline assignment: CDR1 SGHVS and CDR2 FNYEAQ. DNA for the CDR3: TGTGCCAGCGCTCGGGACTCCTACAATGAGCAGTTCTTC. It specifies CASARDSYNEQFF. The entire variable domain, with the rest obtained from reference TRBV7-6 and TRBJ2-1, is as follows: GAGVSQSPRYKVTKRGQDVALRCDPISGHVSLYWYRQALGQGPEFLTYFNYEAQQDKSGLPNDRFSAERPEGSISTLTIQRTEQRDSAMYRCASARDSYNEQFFGPGTRLTVL.

V gene TRBV3-1 combines with J gene TRBJ2-5; TRBD2 aligns across 11 bases. Germline CDR1 reads LGHDT; CDR2 reads YNNKEL (reference sequence). This CDR3 has 13 amino acids. V lost 9 bases, J lost 0 bases, and 0 bases stayed unmatched. CDR3 in amino acids: CASSGRDQETQYF. In nucleotides, the CDR3 is TGTGCCAGTAGCGGGAGGGACCAAGAGACCCAGTACTTC.

The V and J genes are TRBV5-5 and TRBJ1-5; tentative D call: TRBD1 (5 bases). V was clipped by 2 bases and J by 0 bases, with 15 bases between them. Germline loops: CDR1 SGHKS, CDR2 YYEKEE (reference sequence). The CDR3 extends over 17 amino acids. The CDR3 bases are TGTGCCAGCAGCTTAACGGGGCTCGACTATAGCAATCAGCCCCAGCATTTT. Encoded protein: CASSLTGLDYSNQPQHF.

V gene TRBV6-1 combines with J gene TRBJ2-7; the match to TRBD1 covers 8 bases. Losses at the gene ends were 6 bases for V and 3 bases for J; bases not matched to a gene: 4. The germline gives CDR1 MNHNS, CDR2 SASEGT. This CDR3 has 13 residues. The CDR3 sequence: CASRPGQDYEQYF. CDR3 bases: TGTGCCAGCAGACCGGGACAGGACTACGAGCAGTACTTC.

This sequence joins TRBV20-1 and TRBJ2-5; D could derive from TRBD1 or TRBD2 (5 bases each). This CDR3 has 15 amino acids. The germline V and J ends were trimmed by 3 bases and 4 bases, with 18 bases remaining between them. In germline, CDR1 is DFQATT, CDR2 SNEGSKA (reference sequence). The CDR3 DNA reads as TGCAGTGCTAGCCTTGGGACCCCGACGGGAGAGACCCAGTACTTC. It codes for CSASLGTPTGETQYF.

This sequence joins TRBV29-1 and TRBJ1-2; TRBD1 matches 7 bases. This CDR3 has 15 amino acids. With V trimmed by 5 bases and J by 4 bases, 13 bases remained unmatched. The germline gives CDR1 SQVTM, CDR2 ANQGSEA. Here the CDR3 reads CSVNHWTGLFYGYTF. The CDR3 bases are TGCAGCGTTAACCACTGGACAGGTCTCTTCTATGGCTACACCTTC.

This clonotype was observed many times. The V and J genes are TRBV10-2 and TRBJ2-7, with D unresolved. The CDR3 runs 12 residues. Trimming stripped 3 bases from V and 3 bases from J, with 6 bases between. Germline V gene data show CDR1 as WSHSY and CDR2 as SAAADI. The CDR3 loop reads CASSDRNYEQYF. The CDR3 region has the DNA TGCGCCAGCAGTGACAGAAACTACGAGCAGTACTTC.

This clonotype has only a few counts. This chain uses TRBV5-1 with TRBJ1-2; 12 bases fit TRBD1. CDR1 SGHRS and CDR2 YFSETQ come from the germline V gene. Losses at the gene ends were 9 bases for V and 7 bases for J; bases not matched to a gene: 13. The CDR3 length is 15 residues. The CDR3 coding sequence is TGCGCCATGCGGGACAGGGGGCGAGTAGTAGGTGGCTACACCTTC. This codes for CAMRDRGRVVGGYTF.

The chain couples TRBV14 to TRBJ1-2; D remains ambiguous. CDR3 size: 14 residues. V was pared by 0 bases and J by 5 bases, with 10 bases between. Per the germline V gene, CDR1 is SGHDN and CDR2 is FVKESK. CDR3 nucleotide sequence: TGTGCCAGCAGCCAAGAGGCACCCGCGTATGGCTACACCTTC. Its translation is CASSQEAPAYGYTF.

This clonotype was detected many times. The rearrangement links TRBV2 to TRBJ2-1; D possibly corresponds to TRBD2 (6 bases). The V gene's germline CDR1 is SNHLY and CDR2 FYNNEI. The CDR3 contains 14 residues. Trimming left V 8 bases short and J 6 bases short, with 17 bases between. This CDR3 reads CASLRVAVTNEQFF. Here the CDR3 DNA reads TGTGCCAGCCTACGGGTAGCGGTAACCAATGAGCAGTTCTTC.

The rearrangement uses TRBV12-3 or TRBV12-4 and TRBJ2-3, with D maybe TRBD2 (7 bases). This CDR3 contains 18 residues. V lost 4 bases to trimming and J lost 4 bases, with 24 bases between them. DNA for the CDR3: TGTGCCAGCAGTTCCGAGACTGTTGTGGGGGGGCCGGCAGATACGCAGTATTTT. As protein: CASSSETVVGGPADTQYF.

The chain carries TRBV6-5 and TRBJ2-7; 8 bases match TRBD1. The CDR3 has 15 residues. J gave up 3 bases and V 1 base, and 5 bases lay outside the gene matches. In germline, CDR1 is MNHEY, CDR2 SVGAGI. The CDR3: CASSYLGTGSYEQYF. CDR3 coding DNA: TGTGCCAGCAGTTACTTAGGGACAGGCAGCTACGAGCAGTACTTC.